This T cell receptor (beta chain) was found in a study of CD8 T cells in Susac syndrome. Findings and limits, study-wide: The study's TCR sequencing and HLA analysis drew on a certain number of individuals. That number was acknowledged as relatively small.

This clonotype was detected a few times. Its specificity is unknown. The RNA input was about 0.5 to 1 ug, and it was reverse transcribed with random hexamers. Amplification of the TCR beta CDR3 was carried out by immunoSEQ multiplex PCR, which spanned a total of 54 Vbeta and 13 Jbeta segments. TCRdb re-called the immunoSEQ multiplex PCR reads with MiXCR, one entry per CDR3 protein. Among 75,000 to 100,000 distinct CDR3 sequences listed, around 94% were seen once. The CDR3 has 14 residues. Unmatched junction bases numbered 4, after V lost 1 base and J lost 4 bases. Germline loops: CDR1 SQVTM, CDR2 ANQGSEA.

Sequencing was done on a sample of CD8+ T cells from PBMCs. The chain carries TRBV29-1 and TRBJ2-1, with 7 bases aligning to TRBD1. This clonotype originated in a human donor with Susac syndrome. The CDR3 DNA reads TGCAGCGTTGAAGTAGGGGGCTATTACAATGAGCAGTTCTTC. This gives the protein CSVEVGGYYNEQFF.